A single TCR beta chain is shown here with its context. The antigen is unknown. TCRdb processed the reads anew with MiXCR; each CDR3 protein has one entry. The repertoire has around 750,000 distinct CDR3 sequences, about 33% of them found once; the top ten carry around an eighth. This entry belongs to a study of T cell repertoires in cytomegalovirus infection. Study background: As its CMV epitopes, the study selected recently identified HLA-C-restricted and well-studied HLA-B-restricted targets. CMV infection together with matching HLA type was indicated by public TCR beta signatures. Points from the study as a whole: Dominant in the ex vivo response were TCR beta clonotypes restricted by HLA-C and specific for CMV.

CDR1 and CDR2 from the germline V gene are SGHVS and FNYEAQ. The V end was cut by 4 bases, the J end by 11 bases, with 17 bases between. CDR3 length equals 13 residues. The sequence was collected from a human donor in good health (CMV status not recorded). Some clones in this sample may be carry-over from other donors' samples. V gene TRBV7-6 combines with J gene TRBJ1-1; D remains unclear. The source material was cultured CD8+ T cells from PBMCs, sampled from culture after CMV antigen stimulation. The CDR3 spells CASSSNHGSRAFF. In nucleotides, the CDR3 is TGTGCCAGCAGCTCTAACCATGGGTCCCGGGCTTTCTTT. Filled out from reference TRBV7-6 and TRBJ1-1, the complete variable domain reads GAGVSQSPRYKVTKRGQDVALRCDPISGHVSLYWYRQALGQGPEFLTYFNYEAQQDKSGLPNDRFSAERPEGSISTLTIQRTEQRDSAMYRCASSSNHGSRAFFGQGTRLTVV.